These 30 T cell receptor beta chains were sequenced from one sample in a study of control samples from healthy donors and cancer patients. Sequencing was performed with immunoSEQ multiplex PCR; in TCRdb, only in-frame clones are kept and a portion is missing. This table holds approximately 69,000 clones, roughly 90% found once. Material: PBMCs. These receptors originate from a man aged 55 to 70 with colorectal cancer.

This clone was picked up one time. The chain links TRBV5-1 to TRBJ2-5; 7 nucleotides align to TRBD2. The CDR3 loop spans 15 amino acids. CDR1 and CDR2 (germline): SGHRS, YFSETQ. The V and J ends lost 1 base and 2 bases, in that order; junction bases with no gene match: 5. The CDR3 region has the DNA TGCGCCAGCAGCTTGTCTGGGCGGGGGCAAGAGACCCAGTACTTC. Protein product: CASSLSGRGQETQYF.

V and J are TRBV27 and TRBJ1-1, with 10 bases aligning to TRBD1. Germline V gene data show CDR1 as MNHEY and CDR2 as SMNVEV (reference sequence). Trimming cost V 7 bases and J 4 bases; bases outside gene matches: 12. This CDR3 is 16 amino acids long. The CDR3 spells CASNPAPGQGFTEAFF. CDR3 coding DNA: TGTGCCAGCAACCCGGCGCCGGGACAGGGGTTCACTGAAGCTTTCTTT.

The chain carries TRBV7-3 and TRBJ2-7; D perhaps matches TRBD1 (6 bases). This CDR3 region has 13 residues. CDR1 and CDR2 (germline): SGHTA, FQGTGA. Between the trimmed V and J ends, which lost 2 bases and 6 bases, there was a span of 11 bases. The CDR3 is CASSLLTGLEQYF. CDR3 coding DNA: TGTGCCAGCAGCTTACTCACAGGGCTCGAGCAGTACTTC.

This chain joins TRBV19 and TRBJ2-1; 8 nucleotides line up with TRBD2. The length of the CDR3 is 16 residues. Germline assignment: CDR1 LNHDA and CDR2 SQIVND (reference sequence). V lost 1 base and J lost 4; bases outside the gene matches: 6. CDR3 region: CASSIGGSGGYNEQFF. The CDR3 DNA reads TGTGCCAGTAGTATAGGTGGCAGCGGGGGTTACAATGAGCAGTTCTTC.

The chain recombines TRBV30 with TRBJ1-2, with a tentative D call TRBD1 (5 bases). The CDR3 consists of 15 residues. Germline CDR1 is GTSNPN and CDR2 is SVGIG (reference sequence). The V gene lost 0 bases and the J gene lost 4 bases, with 15 bases spanning the gap. CDR3 region: CAWSVHPGSGYGYTF. The CDR3 region has the DNA TGTGCCTGGAGTGTACATCCAGGGTCTGGCTATGGCTACACCTTC.

The CDR3 DNA sequence: TGTGCCAGCAGCTTGGGTAGGGGGCGAGGAAACACCATATATTTT. This translates into CASSLGRGRGNTIYF. The rearrangement links TRBV5-6 to TRBJ1-3, with 7 nucleotides matching TRBD1. The CDR3 contains 15 residues. After removal of 0 bases from V and 4 bases from J, the junction contained 4 bases not matched to a gene. The germline CDR1 and CDR2 sequences are SGHDT and YYEEEE.

The V gene is TRBV5-4, the J gene TRBJ1-2, with a weak D call TRBD1 (5 bases). The ends were cut back, 2 bases at V and 2 bases at J, with 7 bases in the middle. Germline V gives CDR1 SGHNT, CDR2 YYREEE (reference sequence). The CDR3 is made up of 13 amino acids. CDR3 in amino acids: CASSFYRNYGYTF. DNA for the CDR3: TGTGCCAGCAGCTTTTACAGGAACTATGGCTACACCTTC.

V and J are TRBV5-5 and TRBJ2-7, with 9 bases identical to TRBD1. In germline, CDR1 is SGHKS, CDR2 YYEKEE (reference sequence). The V and J ends lost 4 bases and 3 bases, in that order; junction bases with no gene match: 5. There are 14 residues in the CDR3. The chain's CDR3 is CASSRQGGFYEQYF. CDR3 nucleotides: TGTGCCAGCAGCCGACAGGGGGGATTCTACGAGCAGTACTTC.

CDR3 DNA sequence: TGTGCCAGCAGTTCGGGAGACAATCAGCCCCAGCATTTT. This codes for CASSSGDNQPQHF. V is TRBV12-3 or TRBV12-4 and J is TRBJ1-5; D not resolved. This CDR3 is 13 amino acids long. The V and J ends lost 4 bases and 3 bases respectively, with 7 bases between them.

The chain recombines TRBV7-9 with TRBJ2-3; TRBD1 matches 8 bases. Germline V gene data show CDR1 as SEHNR and CDR2 as FQNEAQ (reference sequence). J gave up 2 bases and V 3 bases, and 4 bases lay outside the gene matches. CDR3 size: 15 residues. The CDR3 nucleotides read TGTGCCAGCAGCTTTCGGACAGGGCACACAGATACGCAGTATTTT. This gives the protein CASSFRTGHTDTQYF.

The V gene is TRBV5-1, the J gene TRBJ2-7; D is possibly TRBD2 (7 bases). Per germline, CDR1 SGHRS and CDR2 YFSETQ. The CDR3 length is 14 residues. Trimming left V 6 bases short and J 1 base short, with 14 bases between. The CDR3: CASTLGGASYEQYF. CDR3 coding DNA: TGCGCCAGCACCTTAGGGGGGGCGTCCTACGAGCAGTACTTC.

The chain has TRBV3-1 (or the pseudogene TRBV3-2) and TRBJ2-3; 7 bases match TRBD2. Germline assignment: CDR1 LGHDT and CDR2 YNNKEL (reference sequence). After removal of 11 bases from V and 1 base from J, the junction contained 12 bases not matched to a gene. This CDR3 has 15 residues. CDR3 residues: CAPFQGRGGTDTQYF. CDR3 DNA: TGTGCCCCATTTCAGGGACGGGGGGGCACAGATACGCAGTATTTT.

The chain recombines TRBV19 with TRBJ1-4; no definite D call. The length of the CDR3 is 14 residues. Per germline, CDR1 LNHDA and CDR2 SQIVND (reference sequence). V was cut by 7 bases and J by 7 bases, with 16 bases left in between. This CDR3 reads CASTLGPVREKLFF. The DNA for the CDR3 is TGTGCCAGTACCTTGGGCCCGGTCCGTGAAAAACTGTTTTTT.

The gene calls are TRBV5-1 and TRBJ1-1; tentatively, D is TRBD1 (5 bases). The CDR3 loop spans 14 amino acids. Germline V CDR1 and CDR2: SGHRS, YFSETQ. V shed 0 bases and J shed 5 bases, with 11 bases lying between them. CDR3 in amino acids: CASSLGQGGTEAFF. The CDR3 bases are TGCGCCAGCAGCTTGGGGCAGGGTGGTACTGAAGCTTTCTTT.

This clone was detected once. This chain uses TRBV4-3 with TRBJ1-1; D may be TRBD1 (5 bases). CDR3 length: 19 amino acids. Trimming took off 0 bases at V and 4 bases at J, with 24 bases between the two ends. Germline V CDR1 and CDR2: LGHNA, YSLEER. The DNA of the CDR3 is TGCGCCAGCAGCCAAGAATGGGGCAGGGTATATTCCCGGCCCACTGAAGCTTTCTTT. Protein product: CASSQEWGRVYSRPTEAFF.

This clone was observed once. This specimen includes other DNA sequences encoding the same CDR3. The V and J genes are TRBV11-2 and TRBJ2-7; TRBD1 agrees at 10 bases. This CDR3 is built from 14 residues. CDR1 is SGHAT, CDR2 FQNNGV, per germline. V shed 3 bases, J shed 3 bases, and the junction held 2 bases outside the gene matches. CDR3: CASSLDRGFYEQYF. The CDR3 DNA reads TGTGCCAGCAGCTTGGACAGGGGGTTCTACGAGCAGTACTTC.

The chain joins TRBV7-3 to TRBJ2-1, with 10 positions matching TRBD2. After removal of 5 bases from V and 0 bases from J, the junction contained 1 base not matched to a gene. The CDR3 sequence is 15 residues long. Germline CDR1 reads SGHTA; CDR2 reads FQGTGA. The CDR3 loop is CASSPSGSSYNEQFF. CDR3 DNA: TGTGCCAGCAGCCCTAGCGGGAGCTCCTACAATGAGCAGTTCTTC. Variable domain in full (rest from reference TRBV7-3 and TRBJ2-1): GAGVSQTPSNKVTEKGKYVELRCDPISGHTALYWYRQSLGQGPEFLIYFQGTGAADDSGLPNDRFFAVRPEGSVSTLKIQRTERGDSAVYLCASSPSGSSYNEQFFGPGTRLTVL.

The chain combines TRBV11-2 with TRBJ2-5, with D possibly being TRBD1 (6 bases). V was trimmed by 5 bases and J by 7 bases, leaving 14 bases between them. Germline assignment: CDR1 SGHAT and CDR2 FQNNGV. The CDR3 is made up of 13 amino acids. In DNA form, the CDR3 reads TGTGCCAGCAGCCCAGGGGCCCGAGGGACCCAGTACTTC. This translates into CASSPGARGTQYF.

The CDR3 loop reads CASSYNRVQETQYF. CDR3 sequence (DNA): TGTGCCAGCAGTTACAACAGGGTTCAAGAGACCCAGTACTTC. The chain combines TRBV6-2 or TRBV6-3 with TRBJ2-5; D may be TRBD1 (6 bases). V lost 2 bases, J lost 2 bases, and 9 bases lay in between. CDR1 and CDR2 (germline): MNHEY, SVGEGT. CDR3 length equals 14 residues.

This rearrangement joins TRBV28 to TRBJ1-1, with no clear D. V dropped 2 bases and J dropped 7 bases, with 8 bases sitting between them. Germline CDR1 is MDHEN and CDR2 is SYDVKM. The CDR3 totals 12 residues. The chain's CDR3 is CASSLMEFEAFF. As DNA, the CDR3 is TGTGCCAGCAGTTTAATGGAATTTGAAGCTTTCTTT.

The chain couples TRBV5-1 to TRBJ2-5; the match to TRBD2 covers 7 bases. Germline CDR1 SGHRS, CDR2 YFSETQ. Unmatched junction bases numbered 10, after V lost 7 bases and J lost 1 base. The CDR3 runs to 15 residues. The CDR3 reads CASLRASGPQETQYF. The CDR3 DNA reads as TGCGCCAGCCTCAGGGCTAGCGGCCCCCAAGAGACCCAGTACTTC.

This clone is deemed medium-sized (0.01 to 0.1%). The chain links TRBV2 to TRBJ2-1; D is unresolved. The germline V gene encodes CDR1 SNHLY and CDR2 FYNNEI. This CDR3 spans 13 amino acids. V gave up 5 bases and J gave up 4 bases, with 9 bases separating them. CDR3: CASSSREYNEQFF. CDR3 DNA sequence: TGTGCCAGCAGTTCCCGAGAATACAATGAGCAGTTCTTC. Together with reference TRBV2 and TRBJ2-1, the CDR3 gives the full variable domain: EPEVTQTPSHQVTQMGQEVILRCVPISNHLYFYWYRQILGQKVEFLVSFYNNEISEKSEIFDDQFSVERPDGSNFTLKIRSTKLEDSAMYFCASSSREYNEQFFGPGTRLTVL.

The V gene is TRBV28, the J gene TRBJ2-3; D may correspond to TRBD1 or TRBD2 (5 bases each). V dropped 6 bases and J dropped 3 bases, with 16 bases sitting between them. The CDR3 totals 15 residues. CDR1 and CDR2 from the germline V gene are MDHEN and SYDVKM. The CDR3 here is CASSLSGRPTDTQYF. The DNA for the CDR3 is TGTGCCAGCAGCCTCTCAGGGAGACCGACAGATACGCAGTATTTT.

The rearrangement uses TRBV12-3 or TRBV12-4 and TRBJ2-1; D could derive from TRBD1 or TRBD2 (5 bases each). The CDR3 is 12 amino acids. Trimming left V 6 bases short and J 10 bases short, with 13 bases between. The CDR3 nucleotides read TGTGCCAGCAGACTAGGGACGGAAGAGCAGTTCTTC. As protein: CASRLGTEEQFF.

The chain employs TRBV7-2 and TRBJ2-7, with D tentatively TRBD2 (5 bases). V lost 4 bases, J lost 3 bases, and 16 bases lay in between. CDR3 length: 15 residues. The germline CDR1 and CDR2 sequences are SGHTA and FQGNSA. This CDR3 is CASSSMERALYEQYF. CDR3 coding DNA: TGTGCCAGCAGCTCAATGGAGAGGGCCCTCTACGAGCAGTACTTC.

J is TRBJ2-7 and V is TRBV11-3; unclear D gene. With 5 bases removed from V and 0 bases from J, the gap between germline ends came to 11 bases. This CDR3 has 14 amino acids. Germline V CDR1 and CDR2: SGHNT, YENEEA. Here the CDR3 reads CASSRTGPSYEQYF. The DNA of the CDR3 is TGTGCCAGCAGCCGGACCGGGCCCTCCTACGAGCAGTACTTC.

In this sample, this clone turned up once. The chain employs TRBV2 and TRBJ1-5; D not certain. CDR1 is SNHLY, CDR2 FYNNEI, per germline. Trimming removed 5 bases from V and 8 bases from J, with 10 bases in between. CDR3 length equals 12 residues. The DNA for the CDR3 is TGTGCCAGCAGTCGGGATTTGGAGCCCCAGCATTTT. As protein: CASSRDLEPQHF.

This chain links TRBV5-6 with TRBJ2-5; a weak D match, TRBD2 (6 bases). Per germline, CDR1 SGHDT and CDR2 YYEEEE. This CDR3 has 14 residues. Trimming cost V 2 bases and J 5 bases, with 13 bases left between them. The CDR3 here is CASSFFSGVETQYF. DNA of the CDR3: TGTGCCAGCAGCTTTTTTAGCGGCGTGGAGACCCAGTACTTC.

The sample holds a few counts of this clone. Distinct nucleotide sequences in the sample also encode this CDR3. This chain uses TRBV7-3 with TRBJ2-7, with D possibly matching TRBD2 (7 bases). V was pared by 0 bases and J by 2 bases, with 14 bases between. Germline values: CDR1 SGHTA, CDR2 FQGTGA. CDR3 length: 16 residues. The CDR3 region has the DNA TGTGCCAGCAGCTTAACGGGGGGGCTATCTCCCTACGAGCAGTACTTC. Encoded protein: CASSLTGGLSPYEQYF. Using reference TRBV7-3 and TRBJ2-7 for the parts outside the CDR3, the full variable domain is GAGVSQTPSNKVTEKGKYVELRCDPISGHTALYWYRQSLGQGPEFLIYFQGTGAADDSGLPNDRFFAVRPEGSVSTLKIQRTERGDSAVYLCASSLTGGLSPYEQYFGPGTRLTVT.

The chain carries TRBV5-1 and TRBJ2-7, with TRBD1 matching over 7 bases. Trimming cost V 5 bases and J 1 base; bases outside gene matches: 9. This CDR3 is 15 amino acids long. Germline V CDR1 and CDR2: SGHRS, YFSETQ. CDR3 coding DNA: TGCGCCAGCAGGACGGACAGGTCTACGTCCTACGAGCAGTACTTC. Its protein is CASRTDRSTSYEQYF. Full variable domain (missing parts from reference TRBV5-1 and TRBJ2-7): KAGVTQTPRYLIKTRGQQVTLSCSPISGHRSVSWYQQTPGQGLQFLFEYFSETQRNKGNFPGRFSGRQFSNSRSEMNVSTLELGDSALYLCASRTDRSTSYEQYFGPGTRLTVT.